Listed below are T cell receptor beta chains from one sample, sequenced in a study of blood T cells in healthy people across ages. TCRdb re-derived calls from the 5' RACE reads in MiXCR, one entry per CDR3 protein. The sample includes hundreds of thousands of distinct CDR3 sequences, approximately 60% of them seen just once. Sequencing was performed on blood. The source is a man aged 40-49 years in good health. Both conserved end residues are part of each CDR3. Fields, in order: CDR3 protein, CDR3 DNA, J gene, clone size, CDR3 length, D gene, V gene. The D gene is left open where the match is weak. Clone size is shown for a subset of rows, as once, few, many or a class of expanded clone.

CASSLSRDALPHEQYF TGTGCCAGCAGCTTATCAAGGGATGCATTACCCCACGAGCAGTACTTC TRBJ2-7 NA 16 NA TRBV5-8
CASSLVHRDYGYTF TGTGCCAGCAGTTTAGTACACAGGGACTATGGCTACACCTTC TRBJ1-2 few 14 NA TRBV12-3/TRBV12-4
CASSLPDLYEQYF TGTGCCAGCAGCCTTCCGGACCTCTACGAGCAGTACTTC TRBJ2-7 many 13 NA TRBV6-2/TRBV6-3
CASSLESGFEQYF TGCGCCAGCAGCCTGGAGTCCGGGTTCGAGCAGTACTTC TRBJ2-7 few 13 NA TRBV5-1
CASSEAINDRGEGQPQHF TGTGCCAGCAGCGAAGCTATTAACGACAGGGGTGAAGGACAGCCCCAGCATTTT TRBJ1-5 NA 18 TRBD1 TRBV4-2
CASSQDPRVGEQYF TGTGCCAGCAGCCAAGATCCGAGGGTAGGCGAGCAGTACTTC TRBJ2-7 few 14 NA TRBV4-2
CASSLLSGTGIAYNEQFF TGTGCCAGCAGCTTACTCTCCGGGACAGGGATCGCCTACAATGAGCAGTTCTTC TRBJ2-1 NA 18 TRBD1 TRBV7-2
CASSLERGASKNIQYF TGTGCCAGCAGCCTAGAACGGGGGGCGTCCAAAAACATTCAGTACTTC TRBJ2-4 NA 16 NA TRBV7-8
CASSTGGGASRETQYF TGTGCCAGCAGCACGGGCGGGGGGGCCTCTAGAGAGACCCAGTACTTC TRBJ2-5 NA 16 TRBD2 TRBV12-3/TRBV12-4
CASSGSGDRGTDTQYF TGTGCCAGCAGCGGGAGTGGGGACAGGGGCACAGATACGCAGTATTTT TRBJ2-3 many 16 TRBD1 TRBV9
CASSLIEDTAYQETQYF TGTGCCAGCAGCCTCATCGAGGATACAGCATACCAAGAGACCCAGTACTTC TRBJ2-5 NA 17 NA TRBV7-9
CASSIGGGVADTQYF TGTGCCAGTAGTATCGGCGGGGGGGTCGCAGATACGCAGTATTTT TRBJ2-3 NA 15 TRBD2 TRBV19
CASRGQPNQPQHF TGTGCCAGCAGAGGACAGCCAAATCAGCCCCAGCATTTT TRBJ1-5 NA 13 NA TRBV25-1
CASSRASEQFF TGTGCCAGCTCCCGCGCGAGTGAGCAGTTCTTC TRBJ2-1 few 11 NA TRBV6-5
CATSDTGQGRETQYF TGTGCCACCAGTGACACAGGACAGGGAAGGGAGACCCAGTACTTC TRBJ2-5 NA 15 TRBD1 TRBV24-1
CASSLIPGGFYNEQFF TGTGCCAGCAGCTTGATCCCGGGAGGGTTTTACAATGAGCAGTTCTTC TRBJ2-1 NA 16 TRBD2 TRBV7-2
CSVEDRGGVTDTQYF TGCAGCGTTGAAGATCGTGGGGGGGTCACAGATACGCAGTATTTT TRBJ2-3 NA 15 TRBD2 TRBV29-1
CSAPGQGGGYGYTF TGCAGCGCCCCAGGACAGGGAGGGGGCTATGGCTACACCTTC TRBJ1-2 NA 14 TRBD1 TRBV29-1
CASSGRGDTEAFF TGTGCCAGCAGCGGGAGGGGGGACACTGAAGCTTTCTTT TRBJ1-1 few 13 NA TRBV7-3
CSAPGQGSHTEAFF TGCAGTGCTCCAGGACAGGGGTCCCACACTGAAGCTTTCTTT TRBJ1-1 few 14 TRBD1 TRBV20-1
CSVLAGVAFF TGCAGCGTGCTTGCCGGGGTCGCTTTCTTT TRBJ1-1 NA 10 NA TRBV29-1
CASSLGLLNTIYF TGTGCCAGCAGCCTGGGACTCTTAAACACCATATATTTT TRBJ1-3 NA 13 NA TRBV9
CASSLGGTGNTEAFF TGTGCCAGCTCGTTGGGAGGGACTGGGAACACTGAAGCTTTCTTT TRBJ1-1 NA 15 NA TRBV18
CSAHPGVNGYTF TGCAGTGCGCATCCGGGAGTCAATGGCTACACCTTC TRBJ1-2 NA 12 NA TRBV20-1
CASSLVRLAEAGQYF TGTGCCAGCAGCTTAGTTCGGCTAGCGGAGGCGGGGCAGTATTTT TRBJ2-3 NA 15 TRBD2 TRBV7-8
CASSHPHGLAGYNEQFF TGTGCCAGCAGCCACCCACACGGGCTAGCGGGGTACAATGAGCAGTTCTTC TRBJ2-1 few 17 TRBD2 TRBV25-1
CSVQTSGGKETQYF TGCAGTGTCCAGACTAGCGGGGGAAAAGAGACCCAGTACTTC TRBJ2-5 NA 14 TRBD2 TRBV20-1
CASSAGVLETQYF TGTGCCAGCAGCGCTGGCGTATTAGAGACCCAGTACTTC TRBJ2-5 NA 13 NA TRBV7-8
CASRPRQVNTEAFF TGTGCCAGCAGACCCCGTCAGGTGAACACTGAAGCTTTCTTT TRBJ1-1 few 14 NA TRBV6-2/TRBV6-3
CASSGGGGSYEQYF TGTGCCAGCAGTGGGGGCGGGGGGTCCTACGAGCAGTACTTC TRBJ2-7 NA 14 TRBD2 TRBV12-3/TRBV12-4
CASSSGLTSPNEQFF TGCGCCAGCAGCTCAGGGCTAACCTCCCCCAATGAGCAGTTCTTC TRBJ2-1 NA 15 NA TRBV5-1
CASSSLAGSTDMQYF TGCGCCAGCAGCTCTCTAGCGGGGAGCACAGATATGCAGTATTTT TRBJ2-3 NA 15 TRBD2 TRBV5-1
CASGSPGATYEQYF TGTGCCAGCGGCTCCCCGGGCGCAACCTACGAGCAGTACTTC TRBJ2-7 NA 14 NA TRBV7-2
CASSPGLAGGEFQETQYF TGTGCCAGCAGCCCCGGACTAGCGGGAGGGGAGTTCCAAGAGACCCAGTACTTC TRBJ2-5 few 18 TRBD2 TRBV6-1
CASSQRQDGGYTF TGTGCCAGCAGCCAAAGACAGGATGGTGGCTACACCTTC TRBJ1-2 NA 13 NA TRBV27
CASSFGTGGTDTEYF TGTGCCAGCAGTTTCGGGACTGGGGGCACAGATACGGAGTATTTT TRBJ2-3 NA 15 NA TRBV12-3/TRBV12-4
CASSSPIHEQYF TGTGCCAGCAGCTCGCCCATCCACGAGCAGTACTTC TRBJ2-7 few 12 NA TRBV5-5
CASSQVFSGANTQYF TGTGCCAGCAGCCAAGTCTTCAGTGGGGCTAATACGCAGTATTTT TRBJ2-3 NA 15 NA TRBV14
CASSPGTTGSGQYF TGCGCCAGCAGCCCGGGGACCACTGGGTCAGGGCAGTACTTC TRBJ2-5 NA 14 NA TRBV5-1
CASSRLLDAGANVLTF TGTGCCAGCAGCCGACTCTTAGATGCTGGGGCCAACGTCCTGACTTTC TRBJ2-6 NA 16 NA TRBV6-2/TRBV6-3
CASSLGAGQTNEKLFF TGTGCCAGCAGCCTGGGCGCCGGACAGACGAATGAAAAACTGTTTTTT TRBJ1-4 NA 16 NA TRBV7-6